The clone carrying this T cell receptor beta chain came up a few times. This sample is drawn from a study of T-cell memory formation after mild COVID-19. TCRdb reanalysed the 5' RACE reads using MiXCR and keeps one entry per CDR3 protein. This repertoire shows 410,000 or so distinct CDR3 sequences, 20% to 25% found once; its top ten account for approximately 14%. Germline-derived CDR1 and CDR2 are LNHNV and YYDKDF (reference sequence). Trimming removed 0 bases at V and 9 bases at J, with 12 bases between. The CDR3 is 15 residues long. Material for sequencing was PBMCs or a T cell subset sorted from them (not recorded which). V gene TRBV15 combines with J gene TRBJ1-6; D may be TRBD1 (5 bases). This TCR was recovered from an adult woman who had mild COVID-19 (a few samples of this study predate the infection). Cell type and time point are not known. The CDR3, as DNA: TGTGCCACCAGCAGAGATGTGGGGGAAGGTTCACCCCTCCACTTT. As protein: CATSRDVGEGSPLHF. Together with reference TRBV15 and TRBJ1-6, the CDR3 gives the full variable domain: DAMVIQNPRYQVTQFGKPVTLSCSQTLNHNVMYWYQQKSSQAPKLLFHYYDKDFNNEADTPDNFQSRRPNTSFCFLDIRSPGLGDTAMYLCATSRDVGEGSPLHFGNGTRLTVT.